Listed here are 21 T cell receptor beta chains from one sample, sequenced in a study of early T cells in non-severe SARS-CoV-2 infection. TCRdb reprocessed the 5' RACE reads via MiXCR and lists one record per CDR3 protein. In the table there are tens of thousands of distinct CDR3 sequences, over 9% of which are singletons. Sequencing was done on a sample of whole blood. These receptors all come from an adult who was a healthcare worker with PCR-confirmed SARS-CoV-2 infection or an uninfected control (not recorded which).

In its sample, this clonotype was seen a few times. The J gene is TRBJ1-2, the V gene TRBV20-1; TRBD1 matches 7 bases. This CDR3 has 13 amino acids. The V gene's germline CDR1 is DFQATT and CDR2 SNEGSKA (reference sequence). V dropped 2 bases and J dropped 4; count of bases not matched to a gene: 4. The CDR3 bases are TGCAGTGCTAGACGACAGGGCACCTATGGCTACACCTTC. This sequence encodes CSARRQGTYGYTF.

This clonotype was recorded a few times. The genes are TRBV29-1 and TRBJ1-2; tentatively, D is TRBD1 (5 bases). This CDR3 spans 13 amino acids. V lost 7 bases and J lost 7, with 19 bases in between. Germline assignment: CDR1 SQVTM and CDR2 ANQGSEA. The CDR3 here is CSARGQGLSGYTF. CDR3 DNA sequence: TGCAGCGCCCGCGGGCAGGGACTGAGTGGCTACACCTTC.

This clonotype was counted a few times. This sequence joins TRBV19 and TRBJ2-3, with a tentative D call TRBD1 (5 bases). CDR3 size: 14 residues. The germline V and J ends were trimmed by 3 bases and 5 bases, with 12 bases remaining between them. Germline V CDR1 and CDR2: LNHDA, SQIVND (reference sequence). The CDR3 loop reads CASSMWQGEDTQYF. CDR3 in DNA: TGTGCCAGTAGTATGTGGCAGGGTGAAGATACGCAGTATTTT.

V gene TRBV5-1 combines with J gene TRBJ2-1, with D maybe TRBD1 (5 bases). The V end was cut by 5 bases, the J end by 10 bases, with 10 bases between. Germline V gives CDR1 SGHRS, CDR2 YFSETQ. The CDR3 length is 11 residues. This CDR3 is CASSNTGEQFF. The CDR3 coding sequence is TGCGCCAGCAGTAATACAGGCGAGCAGTTCTTC.

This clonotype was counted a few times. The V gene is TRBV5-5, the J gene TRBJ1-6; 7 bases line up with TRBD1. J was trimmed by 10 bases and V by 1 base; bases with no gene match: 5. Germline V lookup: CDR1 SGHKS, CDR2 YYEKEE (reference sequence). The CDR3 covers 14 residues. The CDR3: CASSLLGGRSPLHF. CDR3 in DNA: TGTGCCAGCAGCTTGCTAGGGGGCAGATCACCCCTCCACTTT.

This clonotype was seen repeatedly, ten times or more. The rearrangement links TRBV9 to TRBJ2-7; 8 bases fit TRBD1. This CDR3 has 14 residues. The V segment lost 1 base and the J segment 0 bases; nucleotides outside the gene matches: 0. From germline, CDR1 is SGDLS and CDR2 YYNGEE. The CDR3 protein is CASSVQGASYEQYF. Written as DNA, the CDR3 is TGTGCCAGCAGCGTACAGGGGGCCTCCTACGAGCAGTACTTC.

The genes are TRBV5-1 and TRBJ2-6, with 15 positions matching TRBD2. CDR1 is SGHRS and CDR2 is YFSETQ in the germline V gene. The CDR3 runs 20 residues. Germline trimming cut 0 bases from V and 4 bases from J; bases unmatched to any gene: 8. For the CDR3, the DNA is TGCGCCAGCAGCTTGGCGGGACTAGCGGGAGGATTGGGCGGGGCCAACGTCCTGACTTTC. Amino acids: CASSLAGLAGGLGGANVLTF.

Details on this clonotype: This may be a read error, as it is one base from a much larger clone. CDR3 nucleotide sequence: TGTGTCAGCAGTGAAGGCTACGGGTATGAGCAGTTCTTC. This sequence encodes CVSSEGYGYEQFF. The chain carries TRBV6-1 and TRBJ2-1; D call uncertain. The CDR3 is made up of 13 amino acids. Germline V gene sequence: CDR1 MNHNS, CDR2 SASEGT.

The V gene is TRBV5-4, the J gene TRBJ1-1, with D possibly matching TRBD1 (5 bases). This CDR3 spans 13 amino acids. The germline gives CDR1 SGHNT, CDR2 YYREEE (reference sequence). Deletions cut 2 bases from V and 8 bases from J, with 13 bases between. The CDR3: CASSFRGTKEAFF. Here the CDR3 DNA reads TGTGCCAGCAGCTTTAGGGGTACTAAAGAAGCTTTCTTT.

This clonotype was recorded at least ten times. The CDR3 coding sequence is TGTGCCAGCAGTGAAGCGGGCAGGGGGTCTGAAGCTTTCTTT. Protein sequence: CASSEAGRGSEAFF. The gene calls are TRBV2 and TRBJ1-1; 7 positions match TRBD1. V shed 0 bases and J 6 bases; nucleotides not matched to a gene: 4. The CDR3 runs 14 residues. Germline CDR1 SNHLY, CDR2 FYNNEI.

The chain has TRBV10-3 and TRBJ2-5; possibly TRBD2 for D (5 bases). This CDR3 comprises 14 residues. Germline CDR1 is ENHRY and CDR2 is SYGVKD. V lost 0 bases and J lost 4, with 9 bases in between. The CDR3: CAISESRAGETQYF. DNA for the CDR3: TGTGCCATCAGTGAGTCGAGGGCAGGAGAGACCCAGTACTTC.

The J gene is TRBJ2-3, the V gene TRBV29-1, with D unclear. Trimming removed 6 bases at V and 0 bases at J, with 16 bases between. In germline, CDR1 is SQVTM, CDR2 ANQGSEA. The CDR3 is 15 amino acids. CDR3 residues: CSVQRRAGSTDTQYF. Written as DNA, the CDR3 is TGCAGCGTGCAAAGACGGGCAGGTAGCACAGATACGCAGTATTTT.

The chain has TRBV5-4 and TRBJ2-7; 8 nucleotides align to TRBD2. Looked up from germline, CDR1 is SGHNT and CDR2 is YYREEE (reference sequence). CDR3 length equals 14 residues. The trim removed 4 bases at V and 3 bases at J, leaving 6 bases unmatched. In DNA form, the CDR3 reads TGTGCCAGCAGCGGGGGACTAGGGGACTACGAGCAGTACTTC. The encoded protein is CASSGGLGDYEQYF.

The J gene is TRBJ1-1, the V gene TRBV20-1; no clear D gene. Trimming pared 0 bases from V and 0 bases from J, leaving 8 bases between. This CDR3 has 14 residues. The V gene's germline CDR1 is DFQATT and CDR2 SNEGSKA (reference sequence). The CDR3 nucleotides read TGCAGTGCTAGAGATCTAAACATGAACACTGAAGCTTTCTTT. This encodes CSARDLNMNTEAFF.

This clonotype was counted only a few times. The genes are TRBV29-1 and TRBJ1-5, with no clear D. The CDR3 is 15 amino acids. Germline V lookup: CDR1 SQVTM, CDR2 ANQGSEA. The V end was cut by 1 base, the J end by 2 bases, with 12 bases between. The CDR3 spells CSVEGPKKGNQPQHF. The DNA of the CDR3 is TGCAGCGTTGAAGGTCCCAAGAAAGGCAATCAGCCCCAGCATTTT.

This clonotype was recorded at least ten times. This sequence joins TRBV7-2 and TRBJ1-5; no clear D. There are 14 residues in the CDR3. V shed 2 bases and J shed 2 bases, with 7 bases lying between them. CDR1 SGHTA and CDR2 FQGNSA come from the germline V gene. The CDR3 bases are TGTGCCAGCAGCTTATCCGGACGCAATCAGCCCCAGCATTTT. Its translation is CASSLSGRNQPQHF. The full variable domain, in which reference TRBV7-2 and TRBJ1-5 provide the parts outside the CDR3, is GAGVSQSPSNKVTEKGKDVELRCDPISGHTALYWYRQSLGQGLEFLIYFQGNSAPDKSGLPSDRFSAERTGGSVSTLTIQRTQQEDSAVYLCASSLSGRNQPQHFGDGTRLSIL.

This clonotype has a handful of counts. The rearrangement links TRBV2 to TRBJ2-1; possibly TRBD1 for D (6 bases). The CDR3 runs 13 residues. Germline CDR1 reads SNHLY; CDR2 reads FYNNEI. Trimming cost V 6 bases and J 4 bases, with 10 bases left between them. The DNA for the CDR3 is TGTGCCAGCAGGAGGACAGTATACAATGAGCAGTTCTTC. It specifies CASRRTVYNEQFF.

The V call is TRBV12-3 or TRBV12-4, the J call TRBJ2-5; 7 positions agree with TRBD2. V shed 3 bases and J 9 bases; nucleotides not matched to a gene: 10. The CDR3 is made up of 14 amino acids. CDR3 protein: CASSLEGLRGAQYF. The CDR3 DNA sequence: TGTGCCAGCAGTTTGGAGGGCTTACGGGGGGCCCAGTACTTC.

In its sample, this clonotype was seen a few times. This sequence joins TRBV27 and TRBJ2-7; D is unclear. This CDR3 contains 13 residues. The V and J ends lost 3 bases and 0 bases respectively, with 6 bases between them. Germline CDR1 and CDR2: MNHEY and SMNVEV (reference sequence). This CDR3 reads CASSFTFSYEQYF. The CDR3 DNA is TGTGCCAGCAGTTTTACATTCTCCTACGAGCAGTACTTC.

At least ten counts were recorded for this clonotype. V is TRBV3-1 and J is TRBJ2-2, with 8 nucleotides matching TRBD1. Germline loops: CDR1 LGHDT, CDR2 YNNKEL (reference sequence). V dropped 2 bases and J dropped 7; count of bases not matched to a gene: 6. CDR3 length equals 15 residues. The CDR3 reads CASSQRTGIFGELFF. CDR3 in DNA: TGTGCCAGCAGCCAACGGACAGGGATTTTCGGGGAGCTGTTTTTT.

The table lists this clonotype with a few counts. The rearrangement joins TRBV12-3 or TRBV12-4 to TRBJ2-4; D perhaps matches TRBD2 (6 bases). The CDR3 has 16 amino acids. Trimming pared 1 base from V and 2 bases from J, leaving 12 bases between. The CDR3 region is CASSLGGERPKNIQYF. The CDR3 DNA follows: TGTGCCAGCAGTTTAGGGGGGGAGAGGCCCAAAAACATTCAGTACTTC.